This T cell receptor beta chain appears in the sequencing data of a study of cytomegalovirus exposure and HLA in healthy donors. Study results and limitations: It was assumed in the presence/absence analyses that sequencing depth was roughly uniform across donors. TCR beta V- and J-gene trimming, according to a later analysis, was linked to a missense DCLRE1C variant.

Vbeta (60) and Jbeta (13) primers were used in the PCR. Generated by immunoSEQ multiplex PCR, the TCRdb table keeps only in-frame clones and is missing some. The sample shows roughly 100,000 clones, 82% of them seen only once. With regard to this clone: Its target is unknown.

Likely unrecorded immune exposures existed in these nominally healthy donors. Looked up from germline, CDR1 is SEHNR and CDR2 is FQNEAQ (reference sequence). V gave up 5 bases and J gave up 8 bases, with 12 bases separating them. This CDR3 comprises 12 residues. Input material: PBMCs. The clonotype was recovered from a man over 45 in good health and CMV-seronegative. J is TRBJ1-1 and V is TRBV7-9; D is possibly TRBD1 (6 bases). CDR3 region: CASSPKGGEAFF. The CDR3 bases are TGTGCCAGCAGCCCAAAGGGGGGGGAAGCTTTCTTT.